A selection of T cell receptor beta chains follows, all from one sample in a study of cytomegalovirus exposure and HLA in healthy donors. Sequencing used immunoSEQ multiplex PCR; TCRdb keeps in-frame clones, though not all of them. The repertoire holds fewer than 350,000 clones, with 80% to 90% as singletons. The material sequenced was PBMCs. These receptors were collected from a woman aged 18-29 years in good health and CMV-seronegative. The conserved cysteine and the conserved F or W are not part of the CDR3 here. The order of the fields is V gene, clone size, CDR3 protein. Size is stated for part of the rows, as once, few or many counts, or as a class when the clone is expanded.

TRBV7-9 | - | SSSSTGEWGNQPQH
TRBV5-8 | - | ASRRDRAGNTIY
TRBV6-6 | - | ASSYSRELTYEQY
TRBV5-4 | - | ASSIRLAGLTDTQY
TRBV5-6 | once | ASSLESWDSRVAALH
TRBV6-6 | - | ASSTQQGQPQH
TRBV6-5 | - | ASSERVEAF
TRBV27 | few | ASSRTAGGPYEQY
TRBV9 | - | ASSVAAGTGSRSGELF
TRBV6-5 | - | ASSLLLRGTYEQY
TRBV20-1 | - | SAQGIWGYT
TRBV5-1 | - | ASSLSGGGSKLF
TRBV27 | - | ASSPGSTQETQY
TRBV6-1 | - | ANLLGDSRYGYT
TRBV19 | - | ASSIGWASNQPQH
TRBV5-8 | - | ASSLGDRRDEQY
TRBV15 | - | ATSRATGEQY
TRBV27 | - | ASSLSQGVVGYT
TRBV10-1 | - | ASSRGATYEQY
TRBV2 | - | ASRSQGAWTEAF
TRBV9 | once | ASSGSGGPNTGELF
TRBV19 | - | ASSPRQGPGELF
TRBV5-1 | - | ASSLAGGTGDGYT
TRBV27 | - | ASSKFRGGRDTEAF
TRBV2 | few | ASSENVWANPTDTQY
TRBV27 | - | ASSFTPAGVLDEQY
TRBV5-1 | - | ASNLEGPTDTQY
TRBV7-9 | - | ASSFSQFQETQY
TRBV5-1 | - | ASSLVSEYGYT
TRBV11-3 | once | ASSLGGGYTEAF
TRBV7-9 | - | ASSFLTSGGPRDQY
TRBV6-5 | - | ASRSSNQPQH
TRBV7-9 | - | ASSSQHQPGQSNYGYT
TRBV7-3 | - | ASSLQSGGAPYNEQF
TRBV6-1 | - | ASSEGRGTEAF
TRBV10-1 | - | ASSERTGDTEAF
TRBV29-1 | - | SAHRGGADPEQF
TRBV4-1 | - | ASSQGWGQGDT
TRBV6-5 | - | ASKDGTAQNSPLH
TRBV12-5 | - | ASEGDRVYGYT
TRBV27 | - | ASSLSQGASYEQY
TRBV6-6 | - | ASSIRAGPELF
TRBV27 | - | ASRLLGQGNGYT
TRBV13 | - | ASSLRRLAGGPGTGELF
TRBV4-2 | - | ASSQGRGDEQY
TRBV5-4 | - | ASSLAVRGKYEQY
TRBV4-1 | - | ASSQDQVVNYDYT